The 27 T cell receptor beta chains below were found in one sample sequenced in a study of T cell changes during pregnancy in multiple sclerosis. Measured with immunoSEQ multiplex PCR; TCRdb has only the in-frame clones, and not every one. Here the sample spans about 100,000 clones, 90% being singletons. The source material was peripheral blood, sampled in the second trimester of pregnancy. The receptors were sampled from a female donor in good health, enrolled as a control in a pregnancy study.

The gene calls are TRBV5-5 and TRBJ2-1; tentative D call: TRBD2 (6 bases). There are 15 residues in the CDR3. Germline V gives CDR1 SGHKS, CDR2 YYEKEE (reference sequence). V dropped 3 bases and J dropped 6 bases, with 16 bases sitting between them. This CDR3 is CASSSTTGLPNEQFF. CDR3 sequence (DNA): TGTGCCAGCAGCTCTACAACGGGACTTCCCAATGAGCAGTTCTTC.

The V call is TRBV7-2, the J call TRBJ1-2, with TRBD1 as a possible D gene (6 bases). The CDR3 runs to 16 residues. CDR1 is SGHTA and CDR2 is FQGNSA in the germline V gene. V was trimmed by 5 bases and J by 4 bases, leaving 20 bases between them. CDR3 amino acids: CASSPAGQRAGYGYTF. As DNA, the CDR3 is TGTGCCAGCAGCCCCGCAGGACAGCGAGCCGGCTATGGCTACACCTTC.

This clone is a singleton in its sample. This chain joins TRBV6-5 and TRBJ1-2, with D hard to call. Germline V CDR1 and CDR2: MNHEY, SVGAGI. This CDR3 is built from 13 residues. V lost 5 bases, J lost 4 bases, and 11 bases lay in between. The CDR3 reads CASSQNTFYGYTF. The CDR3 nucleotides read TGTGCCAGCAGTCAAAACACGTTCTATGGCTACACCTTC.

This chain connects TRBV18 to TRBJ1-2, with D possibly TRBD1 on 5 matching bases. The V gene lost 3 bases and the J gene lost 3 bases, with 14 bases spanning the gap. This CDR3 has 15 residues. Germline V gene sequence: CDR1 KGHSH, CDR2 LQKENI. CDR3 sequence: CASSPSGFLDYGYTF. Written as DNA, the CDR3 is TGTGCCAGCTCACCCTCAGGGTTTTTGGACTATGGCTACACCTTC. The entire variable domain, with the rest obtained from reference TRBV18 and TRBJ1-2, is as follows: NAGVMQNPRHLVRRRGQEARLRCSPMKGHSHVYWYRQLPEEGLKFMVYLQKENIIDESGMPKERFSAEFPKEGPSILRIQQVVRGDSAAYFCASSPSGFLDYGYTFGSGTRLTVV.

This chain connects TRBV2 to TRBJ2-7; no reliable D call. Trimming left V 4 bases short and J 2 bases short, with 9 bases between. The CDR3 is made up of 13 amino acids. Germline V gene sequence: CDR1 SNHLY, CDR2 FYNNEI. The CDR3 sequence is CASSGYGPYEQYF. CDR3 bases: TGTGCCAGCAGTGGGTATGGGCCCTACGAGCAGTACTTC.

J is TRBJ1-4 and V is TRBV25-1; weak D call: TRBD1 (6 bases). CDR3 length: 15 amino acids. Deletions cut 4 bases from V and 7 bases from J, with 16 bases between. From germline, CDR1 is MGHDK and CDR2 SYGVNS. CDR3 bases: TGTGCCAGCAGTGCTTCCAGGGGACTAAGTGAAAAACTGTTTTTT. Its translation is CASSASRGLSEKLFF.

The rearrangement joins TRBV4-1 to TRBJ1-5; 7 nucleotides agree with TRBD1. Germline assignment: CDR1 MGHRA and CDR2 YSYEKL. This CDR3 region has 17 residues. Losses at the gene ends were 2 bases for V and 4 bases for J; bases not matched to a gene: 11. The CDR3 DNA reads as TGCGCCAGCAGCCAACCAAACAGGGGCCAGGCTAATCAGCCCCAGCATTTT. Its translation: CASSQPNRGQANQPQHF.

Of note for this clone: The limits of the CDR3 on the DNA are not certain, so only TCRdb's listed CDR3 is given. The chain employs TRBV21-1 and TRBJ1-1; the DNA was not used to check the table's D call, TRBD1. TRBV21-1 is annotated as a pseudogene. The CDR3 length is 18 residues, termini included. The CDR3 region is CASSKVPFAGGSNTEAFF.

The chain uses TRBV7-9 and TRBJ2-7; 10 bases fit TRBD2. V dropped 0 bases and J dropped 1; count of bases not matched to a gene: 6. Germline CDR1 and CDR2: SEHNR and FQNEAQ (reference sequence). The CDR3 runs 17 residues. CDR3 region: CASSLALETSGSYEQYF. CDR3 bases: TGTGCCAGCAGCTTAGCCCTAGAGACTAGCGGGTCCTACGAGCAGTACTTC.

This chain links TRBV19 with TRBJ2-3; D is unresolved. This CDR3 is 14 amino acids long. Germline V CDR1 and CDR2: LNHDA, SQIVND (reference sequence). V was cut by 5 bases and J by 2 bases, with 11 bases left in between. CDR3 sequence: CASSLSENTDTQYF. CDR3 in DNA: TGTGCCAGTAGTCTTTCGGAGAACACAGATACGCAGTATTTT.

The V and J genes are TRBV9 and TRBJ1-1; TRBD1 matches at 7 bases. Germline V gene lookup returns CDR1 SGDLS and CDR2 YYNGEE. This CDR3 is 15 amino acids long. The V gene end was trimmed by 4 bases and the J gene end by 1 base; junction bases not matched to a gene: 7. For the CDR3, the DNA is TGTGCCAGCAGCCCCCAGACAGGGCGGAACACTGAAGCTTTCTTT. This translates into CASSPQTGRNTEAFF.

The CDR3, as DNA: TGTGCCAGCAGTTACGGAGAGGCAGCTAGCTATGGCTACACCTTC. This codes for CASSYGEAASYGYTF. The chain links TRBV6-6 to TRBJ1-2; no definite D call. Looked up from germline, CDR1 is MNHNY and CDR2 is SVGAGI (reference sequence). CDR3 length equals 15 residues. Trimming pared 2 bases from V and 4 bases from J, leaving 14 bases between.

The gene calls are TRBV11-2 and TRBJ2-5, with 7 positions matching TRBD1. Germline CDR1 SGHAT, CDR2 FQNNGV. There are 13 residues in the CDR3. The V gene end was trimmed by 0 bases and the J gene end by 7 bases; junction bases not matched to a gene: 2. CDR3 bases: TGTGCCAGCAGCTTAGACAGGGGGAGGACCCAGTACTTC. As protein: CASSLDRGRTQYF.

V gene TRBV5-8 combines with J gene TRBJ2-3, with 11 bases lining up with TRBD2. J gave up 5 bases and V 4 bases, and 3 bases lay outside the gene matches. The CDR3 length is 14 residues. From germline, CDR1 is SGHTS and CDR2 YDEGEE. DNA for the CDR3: TGTGCCAGCAGCCCCGGACTAGCGGGAGATACGCAGTATTTT. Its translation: CASSPGLAGDTQYF. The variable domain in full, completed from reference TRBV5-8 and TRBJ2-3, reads EAGVTQSPTHLIKTRGQQATLRCSPISGHTSVYWYQQALGLGLQFLLWYDEGEERNRGNFPPRFSGRQFPNYSSELNVNALELEDSALYLCASSPGLAGDTQYFGPGTRLTVL.

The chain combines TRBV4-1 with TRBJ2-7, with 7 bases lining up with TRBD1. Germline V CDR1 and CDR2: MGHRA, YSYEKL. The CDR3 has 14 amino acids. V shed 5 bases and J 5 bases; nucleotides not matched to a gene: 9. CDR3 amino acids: CASSEKDREHEQYF. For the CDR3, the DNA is TGCGCCAGCAGCGAGAAAGACAGGGAACACGAGCAGTACTTC.

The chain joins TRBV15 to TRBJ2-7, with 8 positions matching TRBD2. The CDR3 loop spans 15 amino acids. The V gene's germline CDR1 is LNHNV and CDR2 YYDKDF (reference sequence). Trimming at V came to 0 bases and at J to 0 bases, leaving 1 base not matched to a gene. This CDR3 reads CATSRDREGSYEQYF. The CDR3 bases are TGTGCCACCAGCAGAGATCGGGAGGGCTCCTACGAGCAGTACTTC. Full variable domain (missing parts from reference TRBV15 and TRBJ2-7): DAMVIQNPRYQVTQFGKPVTLSCSQTLNHNVMYWYQQKSSQAPKLLFHYYDKDFNNEADTPDNFQSRRPNTSFCFLDIRSPGLGDTAMYLCATSRDREGSYEQYFGPGTRLTVT.

CDR3 in amino acids: CASSLGPSSYEQYF. Here the CDR3 DNA reads TGTGCCAGCAGCTTAGGCCCCAGCTCCTACGAGCAGTACTTC. This rearrangement joins TRBV7-9 to TRBJ2-7; D remains ambiguous. Germline values: CDR1 SEHNR, CDR2 FQNEAQ (reference sequence). Trimming removed 1 base from V and 0 bases from J, with 7 bases in between. CDR3 length: 14 amino acids.

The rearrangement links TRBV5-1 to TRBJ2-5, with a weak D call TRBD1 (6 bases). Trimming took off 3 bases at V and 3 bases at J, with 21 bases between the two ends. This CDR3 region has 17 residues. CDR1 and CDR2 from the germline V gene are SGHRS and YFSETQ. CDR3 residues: CASSSTRTASIKETQYF. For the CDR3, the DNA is TGCGCCAGCAGCTCCACCCGGACAGCGAGTATCAAAGAGACCCAGTACTTC.

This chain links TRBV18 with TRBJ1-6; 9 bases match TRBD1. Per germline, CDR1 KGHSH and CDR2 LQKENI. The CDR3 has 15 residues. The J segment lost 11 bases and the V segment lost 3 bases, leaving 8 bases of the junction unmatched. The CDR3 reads CASSPPGQGITPLHF. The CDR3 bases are TGTGCCAGCTCACCCCCCGGACAGGGGATTACACCCCTCCACTTT. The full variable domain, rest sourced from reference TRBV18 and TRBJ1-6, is NAGVMQNPRHLVRRRGQEARLRCSPMKGHSHVYWYRQLPEEGLKFMVYLQKENIIDESGMPKERFSAEFPKEGPSILRIQQVVRGDSAAYFCASSPPGQGITPLHFGNGTRLTVT.

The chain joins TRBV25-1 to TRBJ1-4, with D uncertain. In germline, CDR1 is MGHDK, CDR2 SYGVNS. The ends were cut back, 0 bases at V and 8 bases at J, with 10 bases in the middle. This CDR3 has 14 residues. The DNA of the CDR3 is TGTGCCAGCAGTGAATATCGGTCAGGAGAAAAACTGTTTTTT. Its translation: CASSEYRSGEKLFF.

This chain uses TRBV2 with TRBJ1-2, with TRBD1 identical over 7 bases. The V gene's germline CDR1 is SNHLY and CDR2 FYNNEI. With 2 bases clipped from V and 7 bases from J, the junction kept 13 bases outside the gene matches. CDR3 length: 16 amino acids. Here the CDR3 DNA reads TGTGCCAGCAGTGAATTCAGTAGGGGGCGAGGCGTTGGCTACACCTTC. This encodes CASSEFSRGRGVGYTF.

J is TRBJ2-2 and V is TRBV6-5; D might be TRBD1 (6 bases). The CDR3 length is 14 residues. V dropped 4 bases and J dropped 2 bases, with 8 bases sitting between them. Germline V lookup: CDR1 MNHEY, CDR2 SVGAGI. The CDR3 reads CASSSGTNTGELFF. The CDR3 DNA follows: TGTGCCAGCAGTTCAGGGACAAACACCGGGGAGCTGTTTTTT.

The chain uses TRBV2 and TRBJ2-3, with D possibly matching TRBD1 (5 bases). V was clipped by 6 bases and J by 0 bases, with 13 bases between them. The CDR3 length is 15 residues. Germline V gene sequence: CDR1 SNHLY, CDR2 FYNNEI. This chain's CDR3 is CASSVQGASTDTQYF. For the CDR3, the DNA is TGTGCCAGCAGCGTCCAGGGCGCTAGCACAGATACGCAGTATTTT. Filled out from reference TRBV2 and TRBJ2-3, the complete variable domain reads EPEVTQTPSHQVTQMGQEVILRCVPISNHLYFYWYRQILGQKVEFLVSFYNNEISEKSEIFDDQFSVERPDGSNFTLKIRSTKLEDSAMYFCASSVQGASTDTQYFGPGTRLTVL.

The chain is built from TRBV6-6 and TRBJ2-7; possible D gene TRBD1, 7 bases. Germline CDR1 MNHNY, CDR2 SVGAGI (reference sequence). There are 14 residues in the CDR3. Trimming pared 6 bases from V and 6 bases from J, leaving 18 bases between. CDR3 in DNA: TGTGCCAGCAGCCCCTTCGGCAGGGGGGCCGAGCAGTACTTC. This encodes CASSPFGRGAEQYF.

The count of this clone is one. CDR3 in DNA: TGTGCCAGTAGCCCCCTTTTAGGACAGGGGAGTGAGAACACTGAAGCTTTCTTT. Protein: CASSPLLGQGSENTEAFF. The chain couples TRBV19 to TRBJ1-1, with 9 nucleotides matching TRBD1. The CDR3 is 18 residues long. Trimming cost V 6 bases and J 1 base; bases outside gene matches: 15. CDR1 and CDR2 from the germline V gene are LNHDA and SQIVND (reference sequence).

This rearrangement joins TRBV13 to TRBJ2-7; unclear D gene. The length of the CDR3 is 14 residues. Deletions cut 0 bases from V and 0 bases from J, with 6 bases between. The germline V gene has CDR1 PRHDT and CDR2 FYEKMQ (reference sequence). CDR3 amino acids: CASSLGSISYEQYF. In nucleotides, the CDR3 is TGTGCCAGCAGCTTAGGATCTATCTCCTACGAGCAGTACTTC. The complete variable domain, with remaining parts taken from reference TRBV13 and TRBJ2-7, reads AAGVIQSPRHLIKEKRETATLKCYPIPRHDTVYWYQQGPGQDPQFLISFYEKMQSDKGSIPDRFSAQQFSDYHSELNMSSLELGDSALYFCASSLGSISYEQYFGPGTRLTVT.

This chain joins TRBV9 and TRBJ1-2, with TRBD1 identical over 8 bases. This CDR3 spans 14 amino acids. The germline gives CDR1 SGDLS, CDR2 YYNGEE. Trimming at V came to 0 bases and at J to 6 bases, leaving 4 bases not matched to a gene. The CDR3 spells CASSVEAGGDGYTF. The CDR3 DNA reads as TGTGCCAGCAGCGTAGAGGCAGGGGGCGATGGCTACACCTTC.